These T cell receptor beta chains were read from a single sample in a study of T cell clusters in autoimmune cytopenias. No DNA is given; TCRdb re-called the multiplex PCR reads and lists each CDR3 protein once. The sample yields some 8,000 distinct CDR3 sequences, of which the top ten take up about a fifth. What was sequenced was peripheral blood. The receptors were gathered from a human donor with an autoimmune cytopenia or autoimmune hepatitis (not recorded which). CDR3s include the opening cysteine and the closing phenylalanine or tryptophan. The size entry is marked missing in some rows and otherwise reads once, few, many or a size class.

>.|TRBJ2-2|TRBV7-2
CASSLSLRAGELFF
>.|TRBJ2-3|TRBV5-1
CASSFSGRTDTQYF
>medium-sized|TRBJ2-2|TRBV20-1
CSARDLAGDTGELFF
>.|TRBJ1-5|TRBV11-2
CASSLGQGANQPQHF
>medium-sized|TRBJ1-6|TRBV5-6
CASTDTRSNSPLHF
>.|TRBJ1-6|TRBV2
CASTRQGASSYNSPLHF
>.|TRBJ2-4|TRBV27
CASGGRLSGQNIQYF
>.|TRBJ2-2|TRBV6-6
CASSYSSGIVNTGELFF
>.|TRBJ1-6|TRBV6-2/TRBV6-3
CASSPRGSNSPLHF
>.|TRBJ1-1|TRBV7-2
CASSSPLGKQIPNTEAFF
>medium-sized|TRBJ2-7|TRBV11-2
CASSLASAAPYYEQYF
>.|TRBJ1-3|TRBV13
CASSSRTGRAGSGNTIYF
>.|TRBJ2-2|TRBV5-1
CASSSVKDRTGELFF
>.|TRBJ1-4|TRBV28
CASSYLRTTNEKLFF
>medium-sized|TRBJ1-1|TRBV6-1
CASTAGTLNTEAFF
>.|TRBJ2-7|TRBV5-1
CASSFGGLSYEQYF